What follows are 17 T cell receptor beta chains derived from one specimen sequenced in a study of T cells in Graves' hyperthyroidism and ophthalmopathy (dated by TCRdb to about 2019). Libraries came from multiplex PCR. The run used an Illumina HiSeq 2000. The TCR beta CDR3 regions were amplified from the RNA transcripts. The TCR CDR3 was subjected to a first round of RT-PCR using the HTBI primer set and the Qiagen OneStep RT-PCR kit. TCRdb passed the public sequencing reads through fastp at Q25 and MiXCR, retaining productive beta sequences. Each record represents a unique CDR3 protein, reported with the most common genes and DNA among its rows. Counted in this sample were a few hundred thousand distinct CDR3 sequences; around 46% of them appeared once. The top ten clonotypes cover 7.5% to 8.5% of the sample. The sequenced sample consisted of peripheral blood or thyroid tissue (not recorded which). Source of these receptors: a young woman with Graves' hyperthyroidism.

The rearrangement links TRBV7-9 to TRBJ2-2; D gene uncertain. The CDR3 is made up of 14 amino acids. With 1 base removed from V and 5 bases from J, the gap between germline ends came to 8 bases. Germline V gene sequence: CDR1 SEHNR, CDR2 FQNEAQ (reference sequence). The CDR3 here is CASSLGQVTGELFF. CDR3 nucleotide sequence: TGTGCCAGCAGCTTAGGCCAGGTGACCGGGGAGCTGTTTTTT.

The chain employs TRBV28 and TRBJ1-4; 8 bases fit TRBD1. The V segment lost 5 bases and the J segment 6 bases; nucleotides outside the gene matches: 8. This CDR3 has 15 amino acids. The germline gives CDR1 MDHEN, CDR2 SYDVKM. In DNA, the CDR3 is TGTGCCAGCAGTCCCCGACAGGGGACTCATGAAAAACTGTTTTTT. Amino acids: CASSPRQGTHEKLFF.

The chain recombines TRBV10-2 with TRBJ2-7; D remains ambiguous. The V and J ends lost 3 bases and 6 bases respectively, with 15 bases between them. The V gene's germline CDR1 is WSHSY and CDR2 SAAADI. CDR3 length: 14 residues. CDR3 residues: CASSDRPAPCEQYF. In DNA, the CDR3 is TGCGCCAGCAGTGATCGGCCGGCGCCCTGCGAGCAGTACTTC.

At least ten counts were recorded for this clonotype. The V and J genes are TRBV10-3 and TRBJ1-5; perhaps TRBD1 as D (6 bases). Trimming stripped 0 bases from V and 4 bases from J, with 10 bases between. The CDR3 is 15 amino acids. In germline, CDR1 is ENHRY, CDR2 SYGVKD. CDR3 in amino acids: CAISESRDINQPQHF. The CDR3 DNA reads as TGTGCCATCAGTGAGTCGAGGGACATAAATCAGCCCCAGCATTTT.

The rearrangement uses TRBV24-1 and TRBJ1-1, with D maybe TRBD1 (6 bases). Germline CDR1 is KGHDR and CDR2 is SFDVKD. Trimming took 5 bases from V and 8 from J, leaving 11 bases between them. CDR3 length equals 12 residues. The CDR3 coding sequence is TGTGCCACCAGTGTTCCCGGACAGGAAGCTTTCTTT. Its translation: CATSVPGQEAFF.

This clonotype was observed once. The rearrangement joins TRBV24-1 to TRBJ2-7; 10 nucleotides align to TRBD1. Near its end, the DNA agrees better with TRBJ2-1, so the J call may be wrong. The CDR3 is 18 amino acids. Germline V gene data show CDR1 as KGHDR and CDR2 as SFDVKD. The CDR3 protein is CATSDQKDRDRGRNEQFF. For the CDR3, the DNA is TGTGCCACCAGTGACCAGAAAGACCGGGACAGGGGACGCAATGAGCAGTTCTTC.

This clonotype has just one count. V and J are TRBV7-9 and TRBJ2-7; D unresolved. Trimming stripped 5 bases from V and 6 bases from J, with 14 bases between. Germline V gene lookup returns CDR1 SEHNR and CDR2 FQNEAQ (reference sequence). This CDR3 spans 13 amino acids. The CDR3 is CASSHSTSAEQYF. The CDR3 bases are TGTGCCAGCAGCCATAGTACCTCCGCCGAGCAGTACTTC.

This clonotype came up many times. The chain links TRBV5-8 to TRBJ1-2, with 10 bases fitting TRBD1. The CDR3 is made up of 14 amino acids. After removal of 5 bases from V and 6 bases from J, the junction contained 7 bases not matched to a gene. Germline assignment: CDR1 SGHTS and CDR2 YDEGEE. CDR3 nucleotides: TGTGCCAGCAGTTGGGACAGGGGAACGAATGGCTACACCTTC. This gives the protein CASSWDRGTNGYTF.

The chain joins TRBV20-1 to TRBJ2-1, with 9 bases identical to TRBD1. The CDR3 length is 17 residues. The germline CDR1 and CDR2 sequences are DFQATT and SNEGSKA (reference sequence). Losses at the gene ends were 1 base for V and 1 base for J; bases not matched to a gene: 8. For the CDR3, the DNA is TGCAGTGCTAGAGGGACAGGGGTTAAGGAATCCTACAATGAGCAGTTCTTC. Translated: CSARGTGVKESYNEQFF.

The chain has TRBV7-8 and TRBJ1-1; D might be TRBD1 (5 bases). Trimming removed 5 bases at V and 8 bases at J, with 24 bases between. The CDR3 length is 16 residues. Germline-derived CDR1 and CDR2 are SGHVS and FQNEAQ. This CDR3 is CASSPVWGVMGTEAFF. CDR3 nucleotides: TGTGCCAGCAGCCCCGTGTGGGGCGTTATGGGCACAGAAGCTTTCTTT.

This clonotype was seen ten or more times. The genes are TRBV5-6 and TRBJ1-5; D remains ambiguous. Germline CDR1 reads SGHDT; CDR2 reads YYEEEE. The V and J ends lost 0 bases and 0 bases respectively, with 7 bases between them. The CDR3 is 15 amino acids. The CDR3 here is CASSLALSSNQPQHF. In DNA, the CDR3 is TGTGCCAGCAGCTTGGCCCTGAGTAGCAATCAGCCCCAGCATTTT.

This clonotype was observed at least ten times. This chain uses TRBV7-9 with TRBJ2-5; the D gene is possibly TRBD2 (5 bases). The CDR3 runs 14 residues. Germline CDR1 reads SEHNR; CDR2 reads FQNEAQ (reference sequence). Trimming took 1 base from V and 5 from J, leaving 11 bases between them. Here the CDR3 DNA reads TGTGCCAGCAGCTTAGAGGAGGATCTTGAGACCCAGTACTTC. Encoded protein: CASSLEEDLETQYF.

This chain joins TRBV7-8 and TRBJ2-1; 7 positions agree with TRBD2. V was clipped by 5 bases and J by 12 bases; unmatched bases: 13. The length of the CDR3 is 14 residues. Germline V gives CDR1 SGHVS, CDR2 FQNEAQ. This CDR3 is CASSPSGNDGTQFF. Written as DNA, the CDR3 is TGTGCCAGCAGCCCCAGCGGGAATGACGGTACGCAGTTCTTC.

This sequence joins TRBV10-3 and TRBJ1-5; maybe TRBD1 (6 bases). The CDR3 totals 13 residues. The V end lost 7 bases, the J end lost 4 bases, and 11 bases lay between the germline ends. Germline V gene sequence: CDR1 ENHRY, CDR2 SYGVKD. CDR3 region: CAIMRTDNQPQHF. CDR3 DNA sequence: TGTGCCATCATGAGGACAGATAATCAGCCCCAGCATTTT.

This clonotype has ten or more counts. The chain uses TRBV5-1 and TRBJ2-7, with a possible D match to TRBD2 (5 bases). The CDR3 runs 14 residues. V lost 0 bases, J lost 3 bases, and 10 bases lay in between. Germline-derived CDR1 and CDR2 are SGHRS and YFSETQ. The CDR3 loop is CASSLVPGFYEQYF. The CDR3 DNA sequence: TGCGCCAGCAGCTTGGTCCCGGGATTCTACGAGCAGTACTTC.

As concerns this clonotype: One end of the junction varies from germline; a read error may be responsible. The rearrangement uses TRBV7-2 and TRBJ2-5, with TRBD2 matching 7 bases. The germline CDR1 and CDR2 sequences are SGHTA and FQGNSA. The CDR3 has 15 residues. The CDR3 DNA sequence: TGCGCCAGCAGCCCCGGATCAGCGGGACCGAAGACCCAGTACTTC. This sequence encodes CASSPGSAGPKTQYF.

This clonotype has a count of ten or more. V usage is TRBV10-3 and J usage is TRBJ1-2; a possible D gene is TRBD1 (5 bases). The V end was cut by 0 bases, the J end by 3 bases, with 8 bases between. CDR3 length: 14 residues. Germline lookup yields CDR1 ENHRY and CDR2 SYGVKD. CDR3 loop: CAISESGDHYGYTF. DNA for the CDR3: TGTGCCATCAGTGAGTCGGGGGACCACTATGGCTACACCTTC.